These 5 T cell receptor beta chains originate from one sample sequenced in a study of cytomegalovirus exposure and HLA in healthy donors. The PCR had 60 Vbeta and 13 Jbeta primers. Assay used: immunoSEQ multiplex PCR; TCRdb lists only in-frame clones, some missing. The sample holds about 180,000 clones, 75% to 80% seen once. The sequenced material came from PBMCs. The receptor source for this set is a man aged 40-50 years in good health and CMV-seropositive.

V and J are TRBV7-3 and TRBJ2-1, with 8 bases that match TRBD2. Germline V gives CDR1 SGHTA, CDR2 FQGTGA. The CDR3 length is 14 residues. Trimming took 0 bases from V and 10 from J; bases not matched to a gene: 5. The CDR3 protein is CASSLTGGRNEQFF. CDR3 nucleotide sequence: TGTGCCAGCAGCTTAACGGGCGGGAGGAACGAGCAGTTCTTC.

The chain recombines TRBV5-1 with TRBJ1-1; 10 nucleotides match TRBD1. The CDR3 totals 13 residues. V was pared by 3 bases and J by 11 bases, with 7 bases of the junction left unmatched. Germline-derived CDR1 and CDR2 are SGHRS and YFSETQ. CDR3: CASSWTGGEGAFF. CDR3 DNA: TGCGCCAGCAGCTGGACAGGGGGTGAGGGTGCTTTCTTT.

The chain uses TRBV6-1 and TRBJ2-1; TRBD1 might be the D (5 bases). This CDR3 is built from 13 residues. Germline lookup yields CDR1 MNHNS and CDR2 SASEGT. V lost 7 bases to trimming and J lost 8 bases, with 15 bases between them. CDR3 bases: TGTGCCAGCATTGTAGATGGGGCCCATGAGCAGTTCTTC. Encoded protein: CASIVDGAHEQFF.

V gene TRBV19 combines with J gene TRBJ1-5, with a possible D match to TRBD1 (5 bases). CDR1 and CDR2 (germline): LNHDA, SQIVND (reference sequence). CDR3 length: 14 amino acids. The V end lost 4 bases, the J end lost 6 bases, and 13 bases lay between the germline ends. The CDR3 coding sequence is TGTGCCAGTAGTACCTACGGGGGAGGTCAGCCCCAGCATTTT. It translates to CASSTYGGGQPQHF. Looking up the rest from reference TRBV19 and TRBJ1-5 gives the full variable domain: DGGITQSPKYLFRKEGQNVTLSCEQNLNHDAMYWYRQDPGQGLRLIYYSQIVNDFQKGDIAEGYSVSREKKESFPLTVTSAQKNPTAFYLCASSTYGGGQPQHFGDGTRLSIL.

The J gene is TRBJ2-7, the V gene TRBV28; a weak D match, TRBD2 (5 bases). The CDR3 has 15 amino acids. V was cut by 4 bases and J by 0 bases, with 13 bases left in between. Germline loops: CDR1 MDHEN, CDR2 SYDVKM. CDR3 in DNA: TGTGCCAGCAGTTCGGAGGCGGGTTACTCCTACGAGCAGTACTTC. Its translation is CASSSEAGYSYEQYF. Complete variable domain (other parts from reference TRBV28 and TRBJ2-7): DVKVTQSSRYLVKRTGEKVFLECVQDMDHENMFWYRQDPGLGLRLIYFSYDVKMKEKGDIPEGYSVSREKKERFSLILESASTNQTSMYLCASSSEAGYSYEQYFGPGTRLTVT.